The 22 T cell receptor beta chains below all came from one sample that was sequenced in a study of cytomegalovirus exposure and HLA in healthy donors. Primers included in the PCR were 60 Vbeta and 13 Jbeta primers. Generated by immunoSEQ multiplex PCR, the TCRdb table keeps only in-frame clones and is missing some. Its listing shows 130,000 or so clones. The source material was PBMCs. Receptors were obtained from a woman between 40 and 50 years old in good health and CMV-seronegative.

V is TRBV9 and J is TRBJ2-7; 8 bases are a match to TRBD1. Germline CDR1 and CDR2: SGDLS and YYNGEE. The CDR3 runs to 14 residues. J was trimmed by 1 base and V by 3 bases; bases with no gene match: 3. The chain's CDR3 is CASSAQGASYEQYF. The CDR3 region has the DNA TGTGCCAGCAGCGCGCAGGGGGCTTCCTACGAGCAGTACTTC.

The genes are TRBV7-9 and TRBJ1-5, with 8 nucleotides matching TRBD1. CDR3 length: 16 amino acids. Germline V gives CDR1 SEHNR, CDR2 FQNEAQ (reference sequence). The J segment lost 4 bases and the V segment lost 4 bases, leaving 9 bases of the junction unmatched. The CDR3 loop reads CASSSSSRGPNQPQHF. CDR3 sequence (DNA): TGTGCCAGCAGCTCTTCTTCCAGGGGGCCGAATCAGCCCCAGCATTTT.

This sequence joins TRBV7-9 and TRBJ2-7; the D gene is possibly TRBD2 (6 bases). The CDR3 covers 16 residues. The V end lost 4 bases, the J end lost 5 bases, and 21 bases lay between the germline ends. Germline values: CDR1 SEHNR, CDR2 FQNEAQ (reference sequence). In nucleotides, the CDR3 is TGTGCCAGCAGCTCGGGGGTTGGAGGGAGGACGAACGAGCAGTACGTC. Translating gives CASSSGVGGRTNEQYV.

The chain has TRBV11-2 and TRBJ1-1; D call uncertain. The V end lost 1 base, the J end lost 10 bases, and 7 bases lay between the germline ends. Germline CDR1 reads SGHAT; CDR2 reads FQNNGV. This CDR3 is 11 amino acids long. CDR3 in amino acids: CASSLAGRAFF. The DNA for the CDR3 is TGTGCCAGCAGCTTAGCAGGCCGAGCTTTCTTT.

V gene TRBV7-3 combines with J gene TRBJ2-5; 7 bases are a match to TRBD2. CDR1 SGHTA and CDR2 FQGTGA come from the germline V gene. Trimming removed 0 bases from V and 3 bases from J; junction bases left unmatched: 1. The CDR3 is 14 amino acids. DNA for the CDR3: TGTGCCAGCAGCTTAACGGGGGGGGAAGAGACCCAGTACTTC. This translates into CASSLTGGEETQYF.

This sequence joins TRBV11-2 and TRBJ2-6; 7 nucleotides match TRBD1. Germline V lookup: CDR1 SGHAT, CDR2 FQNNGV. With 5 bases clipped from V and 2 bases from J, the junction kept 6 bases outside the gene matches. The CDR3 totals 16 residues. CDR3 coding DNA: TGTGCCAGCAGCCCAAATCAGGGGGCTGGGGCCAACGTCCTGACTTTC. As protein: CASSPNQGAGANVLTF.

The chain links TRBV15 to TRBJ1-4, with D uncertain. The CDR3 is 15 residues long. The V and J ends lost 3 bases and 8 bases respectively, with 16 bases between them. CDR1 is LNHNV and CDR2 is YYDKDF in the germline V gene (reference sequence). The CDR3 sequence is CATSRPESSEEKLFF. CDR3 DNA: TGTGCCACCAGCAGGCCCGAGAGTAGTGAGGAAAAACTGTTTTTT.

The rearrangement links TRBV4-3 to TRBJ1-5, with 7 bases identical to TRBD1. The CDR3 is 16 residues long. V lost 0 bases and J lost 6; bases outside the gene matches: 8. Germline values: CDR1 LGHNA, CDR2 YSLEER. This CDR3 is CASSQEWQGVSQPQHF. CDR3 in DNA: TGCGCCAGCAGCCAAGAGTGGCAGGGGGTAAGTCAGCCCCAGCATTTT.

The chain is built from TRBV6-1 and TRBJ2-7; 9 nucleotides match TRBD1. Germline loops: CDR1 MNHNS, CDR2 SASEGT. V lost 6 bases and J lost 5; bases outside the gene matches: 11. The CDR3 runs to 15 residues. CDR3 sequence: CASRAGQGLSHEQYV. The CDR3 nucleotides read TGTGCCAGCAGGGCGGGACAGGGCCTTTCCCACGAGCAGTACGTC.

The V call is TRBV11-2, the J call TRBJ1-2; no clear D gene. V was cut by 6 bases and J by 8 bases, with 19 bases left in between. The CDR3 is 14 amino acids. From germline, CDR1 is SGHAT and CDR2 FQNNGV. CDR3 residues: CASRAQSSGLGYTF. DNA of the CDR3: TGTGCCAGCAGGGCCCAGTCGTCGGGGTTGGGCTACACCTTC. The whole variable domain, filled in from reference TRBV11-2 and TRBJ1-2, reads EAGVAQSPRYKIIEKRQSVAFWCNPISGHATLYWYQQILGQGPKLLIQFQNNGVVDDSQLPKDRFSAERLKGVDSTLKIQPAKLEDSAVYLCASRAQSSGLGYTFGSGTRLTVV.

The DNA of the CDR3 is TGTGCCAGCAGCGCCTTACAGGGGAACACTGAAGCTTTCTTT. It yields the protein CASSALQGNTEAFF. The chain has TRBV9 and TRBJ1-1; TRBD1 might be the D (6 bases). Germline CDR1 and CDR2: SGDLS and YYNGEE. CDR3 length: 14 residues. V was pared by 3 bases and J by 1 base, with 10 bases between.

The CDR3 protein is CATSTGGAYGTQYF. The CDR3 coding sequence is TGTGCCACCAGCACTGGGGGCGCATACGGGACCCAGTACTTC. The chain recombines TRBV15 with TRBJ2-5; possible D gene TRBD1, 6 bases. The germline CDR1 and CDR2 sequences are LNHNV and YYDKDF (reference sequence). Trimming removed 4 bases from V and 7 bases from J, with 16 bases in between. The CDR3 sequence is 14 residues long.

J is TRBJ2-2 and V is TRBV10-3, with D perhaps matching TRBD1 (6 bases). The CDR3 consists of 15 residues. Trimming removed 7 bases from V and 3 bases from J, with 15 bases in between. CDR1 is ENHRY and CDR2 is SYGVKD in the germline V gene. CDR3 nucleotides: TGTGCCATCAAGGATTTGGCAGGGGACACCGGGGAGCTGTTTTTT. Its protein is CAIKDLAGDTGELFF.

The chain uses TRBV28 and TRBJ2-2; TRBD1 agrees at 7 bases. The germline gives CDR1 MDHEN, CDR2 SYDVKM. The CDR3 runs to 15 residues. V shed 9 bases, J shed 3 bases, and the junction held 10 bases outside the gene matches. CDR3: CASIEQGIYTGELFF. CDR3 nucleotides: TGTGCCAGTATCGAACAGGGGATCTACACCGGGGAGCTGTTTTTT.

This chain joins TRBV6-5 and TRBJ2-5; TRBD1 matches at 7 bases. Germline lookup yields CDR1 MNHEY and CDR2 SVGAGI. Trimming cost V 0 bases and J 6 bases; bases outside gene matches: 10. The CDR3 totals 16 residues. CDR3 in DNA: TGTGCCAGCAGTTACTCTGACAGGGTTAGAAAGAAGACCCAGTACTTC. Its protein is CASSYSDRVRKKTQYF.

The chain is built from TRBV10-2 and TRBJ2-7; TRBD1 agrees at 9 bases. With V trimmed by 10 bases and J by 0 bases, 10 bases remained unmatched. Germline assignment: CDR1 WSHSY and CDR2 SAAADI. CDR3 length: 15 residues. The CDR3 spells CATHPGQGTSYEQYV. The CDR3 DNA is TGCGCCACCCATCCGGGACAGGGAACCTCCTACGAGCAGTACGTC.

This chain joins TRBV5-1 and TRBJ1-4; D not resolved. The CDR3 totals 15 residues. The germline V gene has CDR1 SGHRS and CDR2 YFSETQ. The V and J ends lost 5 bases and 0 bases respectively, with 11 bases between them. This CDR3 reads CASRQSTSTNEKLFF. The CDR3 DNA reads TGCGCCAGCAGACAATCCACATCAACTAATGAAAAACTGTTTTTT. The full variable domain, rest sourced from reference TRBV5-1 and TRBJ1-4, is KAGVTQTPRYLIKTRGQQVTLSCSPISGHRSVSWYQQTPGQGLQFLFEYFSETQRNKGNFPGRFSGRQFSNSRSEMNVSTLELGDSALYLCASRQSTSTNEKLFFGSGTQLSVL.

The genes are TRBV7-6 and TRBJ1-4; D remains ambiguous. The germline V gene has CDR1 SGHVS and CDR2 FNYEAQ. V was trimmed by 5 bases and J by 6 bases, leaving 10 bases between them. CDR3 length: 13 amino acids. The CDR3 region is CASSPNSYEKLFF. The CDR3 DNA is TGTGCCAGCAGCCCGAACAGTTATGAAAAACTGTTTTTT.

This sequence joins TRBV7-9 and TRBJ1-1; unclear D gene. Trimming removed 2 bases at V and 2 bases at J, with 6 bases between. CDR3 length: 13 amino acids. CDR1 is SEHNR, CDR2 FQNEAQ, per germline (reference sequence). In DNA, the CDR3 is TGTGCCAGCAGCTTACCGGGAAACACTGAAGCTTTCTTT. It codes for CASSLPGNTEAFF.

This rearrangement joins TRBV6-5 to TRBJ2-7; D gene ambiguous. Germline CDR1 reads MNHEY; CDR2 reads SVGAGI. Trimming took off 2 bases at V and 4 bases at J, with 12 bases between the two ends. The CDR3 totals 14 residues. The CDR3 DNA reads TGTGCCAGCAGTTACGGAGATAGTGAGTACGAGCAGTACTTC. Translation gives CASSYGDSEYEQYF.

V and J are TRBV19 and TRBJ2-1, with no clear D. This CDR3 spans 11 amino acids. V was trimmed by 5 bases and J by 8 bases, leaving 7 bases between them. From germline, CDR1 is LNHDA and CDR2 SQIVND (reference sequence). Here the CDR3 reads CASSEFDEQFF. The CDR3 nucleotides read TGTGCCAGTAGTGAGTTTGATGAGCAGTTCTTC.

The rearrangement uses TRBV7-2 and TRBJ2-2, with a weak D call TRBD1 (6 bases). CDR1 SGHTA and CDR2 FQGNSA come from the germline V gene. V lost 3 bases to trimming and J lost 6 bases, with 14 bases between them. This CDR3 comprises 15 residues. The CDR3 sequence: CASSFPTGSAGELFF. CDR3 DNA sequence: TGTGCCAGCAGCTTTCCAACAGGGTCGGCCGGGGAGCTGTTTTTT.